The source of this T cell receptor (beta chain) is a study of CD8+ T cells in alopecia areata. Study as a whole: Scalp area affected, as a percentage, set the severity score of treated patients. Study outcomes and limitations: On tofacitinib, scalp clonality and expanded CD8+ clones among top 100 fell significantly. Researchers report lesional scalp, most notably alopecia totalis/universalis, outstripped normal scalp in clonality.

Treatment meaning: oral pan-JAK inhibitor, 5-10 mg twice daily. V gave up 4 bases and J gave up 0 bases; unmatched junction bases: 12. CDR3 length: 19 amino acids. Germline CDR1 is LGHNA and CDR2 is YNFKEQ. On this clone itself: Antigen unknown.

Following RNA extraction, reverse transcription yielded cDNA that acted as the sequencing template. Sequencing used immunoSEQ multiplex PCR; TCRdb keeps in-frame clones, though not all of them. The sample holds over 150,000 clones, roughly three fifths seen once. The sequenced sample was CD4+ T cells sorted from blood, obtained at week 4, from a patient treated with tofacitinib. This sequence joins TRBV4-2 and TRBJ2-6; 7 bases are a match to TRBD1. The receptor comes from a human donor with alopecia areata. The CDR3 loop is CASSLTLTGLSSGANVLTF. CDR3 sequence (DNA): TGTGCCAGCAGCCTAACGTTGACAGGGTTGAGCTCTGGGGCCAACGTCCTGACTTTC.